These 10 T cell receptor beta chains came from one sample sequenced in a study of blood T cell repertoires in COVID-19. Method: immunoSEQ multiplex PCR; TCRdb's copy keeps in-frame clones and lacks some. The sample records 360,000 or so clones, around 90% being singletons. Sequenced material: peripheral blood. These receptor sequences come from a man between 18 and 29 years old with active or convalescent COVID-19.

This chain joins TRBV18 and TRBJ1-3; 9 positions agree with TRBD1. In germline, CDR1 is KGHSH, CDR2 LQKENI. The CDR3 is 16 amino acids. After removal of 1 base from V and 2 bases from J, the junction contained 3 bases not matched to a gene. In DNA, the CDR3 is TGTGCCAGCTCACCACGGGGACAGGGAACTGGAAACACCATATATTTT. This codes for CASSPRGQGTGNTIYF. Looking up the rest from reference TRBV18 and TRBJ1-3 gives the full variable domain: NAGVMQNPRHLVRRRGQEARLRCSPMKGHSHVYWYRQLPEEGLKFMVYLQKENIIDESGMPKERFSAEFPKEGPSILRIQQVVRGDSAAYFCASSPRGQGTGNTIYFGEGSWLTVV.

The chain links TRBV24-1 to TRBJ2-2, with D possibly TRBD1 on 7 matching bases. CDR3 length: 15 residues. Germline CDR1 reads KGHDR; CDR2 reads SFDVKD. Trimming took 3 bases from V and 4 from J, leaving 11 bases between them. DNA for the CDR3: TGTGCCACCAGTGATCCCAGGGGGGTCACCGGGGAGCTGTTTTTT. This gives the protein CATSDPRGVTGELFF.

In this sample, this clone turned up a few times. The rearrangement links TRBV9 to TRBJ2-5; D is possibly TRBD2 (5 bases). The CDR3 spans 15 residues. Germline loops: CDR1 SGDLS, CDR2 YYNGEE. Trimming took 0 bases from V and 5 from J, leaving 14 bases between them. Written as DNA, the CDR3 is TGTGCCAGCAGCGTAGGCGATGAGGGCGCGGAGACCCAGTACTTC. The encoded protein is CASSVGDEGAETQYF.

The chain links TRBV12-3 or TRBV12-4 to TRBJ1-6, with a tentative D call TRBD1 (5 bases). The CDR3 is 13 residues long. V was pared by 6 bases and J by 7 bases, with 10 bases between. The CDR3 DNA reads TGTGCCAGCAGAGAACAGGACAATTCACCCCTCCACTTT. Amino acids: CASREQDNSPLHF.

The chain has TRBV4-3 and TRBJ1-2; no reliable D call. Germline-derived CDR1 and CDR2 are LGHNA and YSLEER. This CDR3 is built from 16 residues. Deletions cut 3 bases from V and 7 bases from J, with 21 bases between. CDR3 in DNA: TGCGCCAGCAGCCACGCAAAAAACCCTCCGGTCGGTGGCTACACCTTC. Protein product: CASSHAKNPPVGGYTF.

The CDR3 is CASSISSGDEAFF. As DNA, the CDR3 is TGTGCCAGTAGTATATCGTCAGGGGATGAAGCTTTCTTT. The V call is TRBV19, the J call TRBJ1-1; a possible D gene is TRBD1 (6 bases). The CDR3 has 13 residues. Per germline, CDR1 LNHDA and CDR2 SQIVND (reference sequence). The V end lost 2 bases, the J end lost 7 bases, and 11 bases lay between the germline ends. Supplemented by reference TRBV19 and TRBJ1-1, the full variable domain reads DGGITQSPKYLFRKEGQNVTLSCEQNLNHDAMYWYRQDPGQGLRLIYYSQIVNDFQKGDIAEGYSVSREKKESFPLTVTSAQKNPTAFYLCASSISSGDEAFFGQGTRLTVV.

V usage is TRBV4-1 and J usage is TRBJ1-2; tentatively, D is TRBD1 (5 bases). CDR1 is MGHRA and CDR2 is YSYEKL in the germline V gene. The ends were cut back, 1 base at V and 6 bases at J, with 12 bases in the middle. This CDR3 is 14 amino acids long. In nucleotides, the CDR3 is TGCGCCAGCAGCCAAGCAGGGTCCCTCAATGGCTACACCTTC. Amino acids: CASSQAGSLNGYTF.

The rearrangement uses TRBV9 and TRBJ1-5; 7 bases are shared with TRBD1. V lost 2 bases to trimming and J lost 3 bases; unmatched junction nucleotides: 5. The CDR3 totals 15 residues. The V gene's germline CDR1 is SGDLS and CDR2 YYNGEE. CDR3 sequence (DNA): TGTGCCAGCAGCGTGTCCGGGACAGTCAATCAGCCCCAGCATTTT. This encodes CASSVSGTVNQPQHF.

This clone was seen only a few times. In the same sample, other DNA sequences code for this CDR3. This sequence joins TRBV28 and TRBJ1-3; possibly TRBD1 for D (5 bases). The ends were cut back, 6 bases at V and 2 bases at J, with 11 bases in the middle. CDR3 length equals 14 residues. The germline V gene has CDR1 MDHEN and CDR2 SYDVKM. The CDR3 reads CASSPGGTGNTIYF. For the CDR3, the DNA is TGTGCCAGCAGCCCCGGGGGGACTGGAAACACCATATATTTT.

The V gene is TRBV6-2 or TRBV6-3, the J gene TRBJ2-1, with D perhaps matching TRBD2 (6 bases). CDR1 is MNHEY and CDR2 is SVGEGT in the germline V gene. The CDR3 totals 14 residues. V lost 5 bases and J lost 8, with 16 bases in between. CDR3 in DNA: TGTGCCAGCAGTCCCCGGGAGACAAGAGATGAGCAGTTCTTC. Encoded protein: CASSPRETRDEQFF.